The rows below give T cell receptor beta chains drawn from one sample of a study of beta chain features in type 1 diabetes. Libraries were prepared by immunoSEQ multiplex PCR; TCRdb keeps only in-frame clonotypes and omits some of them. The data hold approximately 300,000 clones, with 8% to 13% observed a single time. Sequencing was carried out using naive CD4+ T cells from blood. Receptors originate from a woman between 25 and 40 years old in good health. Each CDR3 is given with its conserved first and last residue. The D gene is left open where the match is weak. Not all rows give a size; the values are once, few, many and, for expanded clones, a class.

CDR3nt	CDR3aa	d_gene	v_gene	j_gene	abundance
TGTGCCAGCAGTTCCTCCGGGACAGGGGGGGCCGGGGAGCTGTTTTTT	CASSSSGTGGAGELFF	TRBD1	TRBV28	TRBJ2-2	.
TGTGCCAGCAGCCTCGGACAGTACACTGAAGCTTTCTTT	CASSLGQYTEAFF	.	TRBV5-8	TRBJ1-1	few
TGTGCCAGCAGCCTAGTCCCTAGCGGGTCCTACAATGAGCAGTTCTTC	CASSLVPSGSYNEQFF	TRBD2	TRBV7-3	TRBJ2-1	few
TGCAGCGTTGAAGGCCCGGACAGGGGACCCTATGGCTACACCTTC	CSVEGPDRGPYGYTF	TRBD1	TRBV29-1	TRBJ1-2	few
TGTGCCAGCAGCCCTCTCCCAGGGGGCCAATACGAGCAGTACTTC	CASSPLPGGQYEQYF	TRBD1	TRBV7-2	TRBJ2-7	few
TGTGCCAGCAGCCACCGGGACAGGGGAAACACTGAAGCTTTCTTT	CASSHRDRGNTEAFF	TRBD1	TRBV7-2	TRBJ1-1	.
TGTGCCAGCAGCTTAGGCCTCACTAGCGGCAGCACAGATACGCAGTATTTT	CASSLGLTSGSTDTQYF	TRBD2	TRBV11-3	TRBJ2-3	.
TGTGCCAGCAGCCTCCGAGCGGGAGGCCTTGAGACCCAGTACTTC	CASSLRAGGLETQYF	TRBD2	TRBV9	TRBJ2-5	.
TGTGCCAGCAGCTTTGGACAGACGCAAGAGACCCAGTACTTC	CASSFGQTQETQYF	.	TRBV7-3	TRBJ2-5	.
TGTGCCAGCAGCCAAGCTGTAGACAGGGTACCCTCCTACGAGCAGTACTTC	CASSQAVDRVPSYEQYF	TRBD1	TRBV4-2	TRBJ2-7	few
TGTGCCAGCAGCCAGAGAGGAGTTTACGAGCAGTACTTC	CASSQRGVYEQYF	.	TRBV6-1	TRBJ2-7	.
TGTGCCAGCAGCCCCATCAATAGCGCGACGGGCACAGATACGCAGTATTTT	CASSPINSATGTDTQYF	.	TRBV7-6	TRBJ2-3	once
TGCGCCAGCAGCTACCAGGGGCCACAAGAGACCCAGTACTTC	CASSYQGPQETQYF	.	TRBV5-1	TRBJ2-5	few
TGTGCCAGTAGTACCAGAACGAACACTGAAGCTTTCTTT	CASSTRTNTEAFF	.	TRBV19	TRBJ1-1	.
TGTGCCATCCGTGACAGTGCACCTAATGAAAAACTGTTTTTT	CAIRDSAPNEKLFF	.	TRBV10-3	TRBJ1-4	.
TGTGCCAGCAGTGAAGGACTAGCGGGAGCCGATACGCAGTATTTT	CASSEGLAGADTQYF	TRBD2	TRBV2	TRBJ2-3	few
TGTGCCAGCAGCCAAGATCTTGAGGGTTCAGATACGCAGTATTTT	CASSQDLEGSDTQYF	.	TRBV4-2	TRBJ2-3	.
TGTGCCAGCAGTGACCCCGACAGGGCCAGCGATACGCAGTATTTT	CASSDPDRASDTQYF	TRBD1	TRBV28	TRBJ2-3	few
TGTGCCAGCACCGGGACTAGCGGGAGGGGGGAGCAGTACTTC	CASTGTSGRGEQYF	TRBD2	TRBV28	TRBJ2-7	.
TGTGCCAGCAGTTATGGGCAGGGGGCTGAGACCCAGTACTTC	CASSYGQGAETQYF	TRBD1	TRBV6-6	TRBJ2-5	.
TGTGCCAGCAACCTGGACGGGAGCTCCTACGAGCAGTACTTC	CASNLDGSSYEQYF	.	TRBV2	TRBJ2-7	few
TGCGCCAGCAGCTTGATAGGGACTAGCACAGATACGCAGTATTTT	CASSLIGTSTDTQYF	.	TRBV5-1	TRBJ2-3	few
TGTGCCAGCAGCTTAGGGGACTTAGTACGGGGTCAGCCCCAGCATTTT	CASSLGDLVRGQPQHF	.	TRBV7-2	TRBJ1-5	few
TGTGCCAGCAGTTCAGGGGACGGGGGGGAAAAACTGTTTTTT	CASSSGDGGEKLFF	.	TRBV27	TRBJ1-4	few
TGTGCCAGCAGCGAGGGACTAGCGGGAGGAGGGACCCAGTACTTC	CASSEGLAGGGTQYF	TRBD2	TRBV7-6	TRBJ2-5	few
TGTGCCAGCACTATCTCCCTTCGACAGGGGCACGAGCAGTACTTC	CASTISLRQGHEQYF	TRBD1	TRBV28	TRBJ2-7	few
TGTGCCAGCTCAAGGGGACAGGGCCCATTTGGCTACACCTTC	CASSRGQGPFGYTF	TRBD1	TRBV18	TRBJ1-2	.
TGTGCCAGCAGCACGGGACTAGCGGGAGGCAATGAGCAGTTCTTC	CASSTGLAGGNEQFF	TRBD2	TRBV11-2	TRBJ2-1	.
TGTGCCATCAGTGCGCGGGGGCAAGAGCAGTTCTTC	CAISARGQEQFF	.	TRBV10-3	TRBJ2-1	few
TGTGCCAGCAGCCACGGCCTTGAGGGCTACGAGCAGTACTTC	CASSHGLEGYEQYF	.	TRBV4-2	TRBJ2-7	.
TGTGCCAGCAGCTCGACAGGGACTGGGGCCAACGTCCTGACTTTC	CASSSTGTGANVLTF	TRBD1	TRBV7-3	TRBJ2-6	.
TGTGCCAGCAGCCCCACTGGCGGGAACACCGGGGAGCTGTTTTTT	CASSPTGGNTGELFF	.	TRBV9	TRBJ2-2	.
TGTGCCAGCAGCCAAGGGGGGACTAGCGGGAGTGGTGAGCAGTTCTTC	CASSQGGTSGSGEQFF	TRBD2	TRBV4-2	TRBJ2-1	.
TGTGCCAGTAGTATTGGGCAGGGGAGCGCCGGGGAGCTGTTTTTT	CASSIGQGSAGELFF	.	TRBV19	TRBJ2-2	few
TGTGCCAGCAGTTACCTGGGGGCTAGCGGCAATGAGCAGTTCTTC	CASSYLGASGNEQFF	.	TRBV6-6	TRBJ2-1	.
TGTGCCAGCTCACCATGGGCCAGCTCCTACAATGAGCAGTTCTTC	CASSPWASSYNEQFF	.	TRBV18	TRBJ2-1	few
TGTGCCAGCAGCTTAGACGGAGATACGCAGTATTTT	CASSLDGDTQYF	.	TRBV7-2	TRBJ2-3	few
TGTGCCAGCAGCTCGAGACTAGCGGGAGTCGGAGAGACCCAGTACTTC	CASSSRLAGVGETQYF	TRBD2	TRBV13	TRBJ2-5	.
TGCGCCAGCAGCCCCCCGAGGGAGGCCAACGTCCTGACTTTC	CASSPPREANVLTF	.	TRBV4-1	TRBJ2-6	.
TGTGCCAGCAGCAAAGGGACTAGCGCCAGCACAGATACGCAGTATTTT	CASSKGTSASTDTQYF	TRBD2	TRBV6-6	TRBJ2-3	.
TGTGCCAGCAACGGGGAGACCCAGTACTTC	CASNGETQYF	.	TRBV28	TRBJ2-5	.
TGTGCCAGCAGCCCTGACAGGGGATCCTACGAGCAGTACTTC	CASSPDRGSYEQYF	TRBD1	TRBV2	TRBJ2-7	few
TGTGCCAGCAGTCCCTCGGGGACAGATACGCAGTATTTT	CASSPSGTDTQYF	.	TRBV6-5	TRBJ2-3	once
TGTGCCAGCAGTCCGGGACTGAGCTCCTACGAGCAGTACTTC	CASSPGLSSYEQYF	.	TRBV5-6	TRBJ2-7	few
TGCAGCGGTGGGACTAGTGCCTACAATGAGCAGTTCTTC	CSGGTSAYNEQFF	TRBD2	TRBV29-1	TRBJ2-1	few
TGTGCCAGCAGCGAGCAGGGAACTAATGAAAAACTGTTTTTT	CASSEQGTNEKLFF	.	TRBV9	TRBJ1-4	.
TGTGCCAGCAGCCCGAACCATCTCGGAGGAAAGACCCAGTACTTC	CASSPNHLGGKTQYF	.	TRBV28	TRBJ2-5	few
TGTGCCAGTGAGCTACAGGCATCTGGGGCCAACGTCCTGACTTTC	CASELQASGANVLTF	.	TRBV19	TRBJ2-6	.
TGTGCCAGCAGTCTAGACAGGGTTCAGCCCCAGCATTTT	CASSLDRVQPQHF	TRBD1	TRBV28	TRBJ1-5	few
TGTGCCAGCAGCTGGGACAGGGAGGAGACCCAGTACTTC	CASSWDREETQYF	TRBD1	TRBV7-2	TRBJ2-5	few
TGTGCCAGCAGTTACGACCCGGGAGAGACCCAGTACTTC	CASSYDPGETQYF	.	TRBV7-2	TRBJ2-5	few
TGCGCCAGCAGCCAAGAAACCCGGAGGGCCGGGGAGCAGTACTTC	CASSQETRRAGEQYF	.	TRBV4-3	TRBJ2-7	.